Below are 25 T cell receptor beta chains sequenced from a single sample in a study of T cells in localized non-small cell lung cancer. The table came from immunoSEQ multiplex PCR; TCRdb's copy has only in-frame clones and leaves some out. The sample yields approximately 100,000 clones, approximately 91% seen once. The source material was PBMCs, sampled before any cancer treatment. Receptors were obtained from a woman between 35 and 70 years old with stage II squamous cell lung carcinoma.

V usage is TRBV29-1 and J usage is TRBJ2-2; D is unclear. V was clipped by 1 base and J by 3 bases, with 9 bases between them. Germline V gene data show CDR1 as SQVTM and CDR2 as ANQGSEA. The CDR3 is 14 residues long. The CDR3 sequence is CSVEVGLHTGELFF. The CDR3 DNA reads TGCAGCGTTGAAGTTGGGCTTCACACCGGGGAGCTGTTTTTT.

The chain has TRBV9 and TRBJ1-4, with 10 bases that match TRBD1. V dropped 3 bases and J dropped 0; count of bases not matched to a gene: 14. Germline CDR1 is SGDLS and CDR2 is YYNGEE. CDR3 length: 20 residues. CDR3: CASSAPFGQGVLTTNEKLFF. CDR3 DNA sequence: TGTGCCAGCAGCGCCCCCTTCGGACAGGGGGTACTTACAACTAATGAAAAACTGTTTTTT.

The CDR3 region is CASSLYADIANYGYTF. CDR3 DNA: TGCGCCAGCAGCTTGTATGCGGACATAGCTAACTATGGCTACACCTTC. J is TRBJ1-2 and V is TRBV5-1, with D tentatively TRBD1 (5 bases). V was shortened by 1 base and J by 0 bases, with 13 bases between the two germline ends. Germline loops: CDR1 SGHRS, CDR2 YFSETQ. This CDR3 has 16 residues. The whole variable domain, remainder taken from reference TRBV5-1 and TRBJ1-2, is KAGVTQTPRYLIKTRGQQVTLSCSPISGHRSVSWYQQTPGQGLQFLFEYFSETQRNKGNFPGRFSGRQFSNSRSEMNVSTLELGDSALYLCASSLYADIANYGYTFGSGTRLTVV.

The chain combines TRBV27 with TRBJ2-7, with a possible D match to TRBD2 (6 bases). Trimming took off 2 bases at V and 0 bases at J, with 11 bases between the two ends. The germline gives CDR1 MNHEY, CDR2 SMNVEV (reference sequence). The CDR3 is 15 residues long. For the CDR3, the DNA is TGTGCCAGCAGTTTAGGCGGGACGGCCTCCTACGAGCAGTACTTC. Translation gives CASSLGGTASYEQYF.

The chain carries TRBV5-6 and TRBJ1-4; 10 nucleotides align to TRBD1. Germline assignment: CDR1 SGHDT and CDR2 YYEEEE. The junction had 8 bases not matched to a gene; V was cut back by 4 bases and J by 8 bases. This CDR3 region has 15 residues. CDR3 sequence: CASSPAGTGEEKLFF. In nucleotides, the CDR3 is TGTGCCAGCAGCCCCGCCGGGACAGGGGAGGAAAAACTGTTTTTT.

V gene TRBV28 combines with J gene TRBJ2-7; 8 bases match TRBD1. CDR3 length: 14 amino acids. V lost 6 bases, J lost 1 base, and 5 bases stayed unmatched. The germline V gene encodes CDR1 MDHEN and CDR2 SYDVKM. The CDR3 region has the DNA TGTGCCAGCAGACCTCGACAGGGGTCCTACGAGCAGTACTTC. Protein product: CASRPRQGSYEQYF.

The chain uses TRBV2 and TRBJ2-3, with 8 nucleotides matching TRBD2. The CDR3 loop spans 16 amino acids. Germline values: CDR1 SNHLY, CDR2 FYNNEI. V lost 3 bases, J lost 2 bases, and 7 bases stayed unmatched. As DNA, the CDR3 is TGTGCCAGCAGTGAGCGCGTTAGCGGGGCCACAGATACGCAGTATTTT. Translating it yields CASSERVSGATDTQYF.

The V call is TRBV9, the J call TRBJ2-7; 10 positions match TRBD1. CDR1 is SGDLS, CDR2 YYNGEE, per germline. The length of the CDR3 is 14 residues. J gave up 2 bases and V 4 bases, and 3 bases lay outside the gene matches. The CDR3 loop reads CASSPDRGPYEQYF. Here the CDR3 DNA reads TGTGCCAGCAGCCCCGACAGGGGGCCCTACGAGCAGTACTTC. Drawing the rest from reference TRBV9 and TRBJ2-7, the complete variable domain is DSGVTQTPKHLITATGQRVTLRCSPRSGDLSVYWYQQSLDQGLQFLIQYYNGEERAKGNILERFSAQQFPDLHSELNLSSLELGDSALYFCASSPDRGPYEQYFGPGTRLTVT.

The chain joins TRBV19 to TRBJ2-1, with D possibly being TRBD2 (5 bases). The CDR3 covers 12 residues. The V and J ends lost 3 bases and 9 bases respectively, with 9 bases between them. Germline CDR1 LNHDA, CDR2 SQIVND (reference sequence). DNA for the CDR3: TGTGCCAGTAGTATCGGGGTAGGTGAGCAGTTCTTC. This encodes CASSIGVGEQFF.

This clone was seen more than once but under ten times. This chain links TRBV11-3 with TRBJ2-7; 9 bases fit TRBD1. The junction had 9 bases not matched to a gene; V was cut back by 6 bases and J by 3 bases. CDR1 and CDR2 from the germline V gene are SGHNT and YENEEA. The CDR3 has 15 amino acids. CDR3 coding DNA: TGTGCCAGCAGTAATCCGGGACAGGGCATCTACGAGCAGTACTTC. Its translation: CASSNPGQGIYEQYF.

This rearrangement joins TRBV5-1 to TRBJ2-1; tentatively, D is TRBD1 (6 bases). Trimming took off 4 bases at V and 9 bases at J, with 14 bases between the two ends. CDR1 is SGHRS, CDR2 YFSETQ, per germline. The CDR3 is 13 amino acids. For the CDR3, the DNA is TGCGCCAGCAGCGACTCCCTACAGGGTGAGCAGTTCTTC. This translates into CASSDSLQGEQFF.

The gene calls are TRBV18 and TRBJ1-1; TRBD1 aligns across 10 bases. The germline CDR1 and CDR2 sequences are KGHSH and LQKENI. V was pared by 6 bases and J by 2 bases, with 3 bases of the junction left unmatched. The length of the CDR3 is 14 residues. The CDR3 here is CASSQTGGNTEAFF. The CDR3 bases are TGTGCCAGCTCGCAGACAGGGGGCAACACTGAAGCTTTCTTT.

The gene calls are TRBV6-1 and TRBJ2-1; TRBD2 agrees at 8 bases. Germline V gene data show CDR1 as MNHNS and CDR2 as SASEGT. The CDR3 runs to 14 residues. The V gene end was trimmed by 3 bases and the J gene end by 4 bases; junction bases not matched to a gene: 2. DNA for the CDR3: TGTGCCAGCAGTGAGGCGGGAGGTTACAATGAGCAGTTCTTC. The encoded protein is CASSEAGGYNEQFF.

The chain joins TRBV5-8 to TRBJ1-1; 12 bases fit TRBD1. CDR3 size: 15 residues. The germline gives CDR1 SGHTS, CDR2 YDEGEE. V lost 4 bases and J lost 6; bases outside the gene matches: 7. CDR3 nucleotide sequence: TGTGCCAGCAGCCGGGACAGGGGGCAATTGGCTGAAGCTTTCTTT. As protein: CASSRDRGQLAEAFF.

V is TRBV5-4 and J is TRBJ2-1; D is unclear. The CDR3 runs to 13 residues. The germline V gene encodes CDR1 SGHNT and CDR2 YYREEE (reference sequence). The V and J ends lost 4 bases and 6 bases respectively, with 11 bases between them. The CDR3 here is CASSPHQLNEQFF. The DNA of the CDR3 is TGTGCCAGCAGCCCTCACCAGCTCAATGAGCAGTTCTTC. Drawing the rest from reference TRBV5-4 and TRBJ2-1, the complete variable domain is ETGVTQSPTHLIKTRGQQVTLRCSSQSGHNTVSWYQQALGQGPQFIFQYYREEENGRGNFPPRFSGLQFPNYSSELNVNALELDDSALYLCASSPHQLNEQFFGPGTRLTVL.

The gene calls are TRBV6-5 and TRBJ1-1; TRBD1 might be the D (5 bases). Germline lookup yields CDR1 MNHEY and CDR2 SVGAGI. The CDR3 extends over 13 amino acids. Trimming cost V 2 bases and J 6 bases, with 10 bases left between them. In nucleotides, the CDR3 is TGTGCCAGCAGTTACCCCGGACACTCTGAAGCTTTCTTT. It yields the protein CASSYPGHSEAFF.

This chain joins TRBV19 and TRBJ1-2; no definite D call. V was shortened by 8 bases and J by 3 bases, with 16 bases between the two germline ends. This CDR3 is built from 14 residues. Germline loops: CDR1 LNHDA, CDR2 SQIVND (reference sequence). The CDR3 region has the DNA TGTGCCAGTCTGGAGGGCAGACGCCACTATGGCTACACCTTC. Protein sequence: CASLEGRRHYGYTF.

The V gene is TRBV28, the J gene TRBJ1-5, with TRBD1 identical over 7 bases. Germline V gives CDR1 MDHEN, CDR2 SYDVKM. This CDR3 region has 14 residues. Losses at the gene ends were 7 bases for V and 4 bases for J; bases not matched to a gene: 7. This CDR3 is CASTVGTANQPQHF. CDR3 nucleotides: TGTGCCAGCACCGTCGGGACAGCGAATCAGCCCCAGCATTTT.

A single count supports this clone. V is TRBV6-5 and J is TRBJ1-5, with TRBD1 matching 10 bases. Germline V lookup: CDR1 MNHEY, CDR2 SVGAGI. The junction had 4 bases not matched to a gene; V was cut back by 6 bases and J by 2 bases. The CDR3 is 15 residues long. CDR3 loop: CASRTGGGGNQPQHF. The CDR3 bases are TGTGCCAGCAGGACAGGGGGCGGTGGCAATCAGCCCCAGCATTTT.

This chain uses TRBV2 with TRBJ1-1; no clear D. V lost 7 bases and J 3 bases, leaving 18 bases between the germline ends. Germline lookup yields CDR1 SNHLY and CDR2 FYNNEI. CDR3 length: 15 amino acids. CDR3 nucleotides: TGTGCCAGCATCAAGGGTCCTCAAAAGGACACTGAAGCTTTCTTT. This sequence encodes CASIKGPQKDTEAFF.

The genes are TRBV5-1 and TRBJ2-1; 12 positions agree with TRBD2. Germline assignment: CDR1 SGHRS and CDR2 YFSETQ. This CDR3 spans 15 amino acids. V gave up 0 bases and J gave up 8 bases; unmatched junction bases: 3. Here the CDR3 DNA reads TGCGCCAGCAGCTTGGGACTAGCGGGAGTGGATGAGCAGTTCTTC. Translation: CASSLGLAGVDEQFF.

V is TRBV5-4 and J is TRBJ2-1; 8 bases fit TRBD2. J lost 8 bases, V lost 2 bases, and 6 bases had no gene match. Germline values: CDR1 SGHNT, CDR2 YYREEE (reference sequence). This CDR3 contains 14 residues. The CDR3: CASSFSGGGDEQFF. For the CDR3, the DNA is TGTGCCAGCAGCTTCAGCGGGGGCGGCGATGAGCAGTTCTTC.

The rearrangement uses TRBV25-1 and TRBJ2-7; 8 nucleotides align to TRBD2. Germline assignment: CDR1 MGHDK and CDR2 SYGVNS. With 3 bases clipped from V and 2 bases from J, the junction kept 12 bases outside the gene matches. This CDR3 is built from 17 residues. CDR3 amino acids: CASSDPSGSGDPYEQYF. Written as DNA, the CDR3 is TGTGCCAGCAGTGACCCATCGGGTAGCGGGGATCCCTACGAGCAGTACTTC.

J is TRBJ1-6 and V is TRBV28; TRBD1 matches 7 bases. The ends lost 9 bases at V and 7 bases at J; junction bases unmatched: 6. The germline V gene has CDR1 MDHEN and CDR2 SYDVKM. The CDR3 sequence is 13 residues long. CDR3 in DNA: TGTGCCAGTTCCTACAGGGGAAATTCACCCCTCCACTTT. As protein: CASSYRGNSPLHF.

J is TRBJ1-2 and V is TRBV18; 8 nucleotides match TRBD1. Germline values: CDR1 KGHSH, CDR2 LQKENI. This CDR3 comprises 14 residues. V lost 3 bases, J lost 7 bases, and 7 bases stayed unmatched. The CDR3 loop reads CASSPRTGSGGYTF. The CDR3 coding sequence is TGTGCCAGCTCACCCAGGACAGGGTCGGGTGGCTACACCTTC.